Sequencing of this TCR beta chain was carried out in a study of T cell responses to AZD1222 COVID-19 vaccine. Overall study results and limits: Repertoires were sampled only after the peak T cell response. At study baseline, merely a handful of AZD1222 recipients were seropositive.

This CDR3 comprises 15 residues. CDR1 is MNHEY, CDR2 SVGEGT, per germline. Trimming stripped 2 bases from V and 4 bases from J, with 12 bases between. Some second doses came at about 4 weeks and others at about 12 weeks; these were pooled. This clone was picked up a small number of times. Its antigen remains unidentified. Some clones are missing from TCRdb's copy, which holds only in-frame ones; the method was immunoSEQ multiplex PCR. Found here are around 130,000 clones, 88% of them singletons; the top ten hold about 6%. The chain is built from TRBV6-2 or TRBV6-3 and TRBJ1-5; D gene uncertain. The sample was peripheral blood, taken 28 days after the second AZD1222 dose. This TCR derives from an adult who received the AZD1222 COVID-19 vaccine. CDR3: CASSYGGGLNQPQHF. In nucleotides, the CDR3 is TGTGCCAGCAGTTACGGAGGTGGACTTAATCAGCCCCAGCATTTT.